The 31 T cell receptor beta chains given below trace back to one sample, sequenced in a study of glioma-infiltrating T cells (dated by TCRdb to 2016 to 2018). TCRdb lists the instrument as Illumina MiSeq. TCR alpha and beta CDR3 regions were amplified with the iRepertoire nested amplicon-rescue multiplex PCR (arm-PCR) platform from RNA. TCRdb trimmed public reads at Q25 via fastp, called clones via MiXCR and kept in-frame beta chains. Rows are combined by CDR3 protein, so each entry shows the most common genes and DNA. This sample comprises around 190,000 distinct CDR3 sequences, around 32% of them detected only once. The ten largest account for roughly a fifth of the sample. Specimen: glioma tissue, nonneoplastic brain tissue, or PBMCs (not recorded which). The receptors shown here come from a human donor with low-grade glioma or glioblastoma, undergoing nonglioma brain surgery, or in good health (not recorded which).

The genes are TRBV6-1 and TRBJ1-5, with 7 bases lining up with TRBD1. The V and J ends lost 6 bases and 5 bases, in that order; junction bases with no gene match: 10. Looked up from germline, CDR1 is MNHNS and CDR2 is SASEGT. This CDR3 has 15 residues. CDR3 DNA sequence: TGTGCCAGCAGCCGCAGACAGGGCTCTGATCAGCCCCAGCATTTT. Protein product: CASSRRQGSDQPQHF.

This clonotype was counted between two and nine times. The rearrangement joins TRBV3-1 to TRBJ2-2, with D possibly being TRBD1 (5 bases). CDR1 LGHDT and CDR2 YNNKEL come from the germline V gene (reference sequence). There are 17 residues in the CDR3. Trimming removed 1 base at V and 0 bases at J, with 12 bases between. In nucleotides, the CDR3 is TGTGCCAGCAGCCAAGTGACAGCCCACGCGAACACCGGGGAGCTGTTTTTT. Protein sequence: CASSQVTAHANTGELFF. Drawing the rest from reference TRBV3-1 and TRBJ2-2, the complete variable domain is DTAVSQTPKYLVTQMGNDKSIKCEQNLGHDTMYWYKQDSKKFLKIMFSYNNKELIINETVPNRFSPKSPDKAHLNLHINSLELGDSAVYFCASSQVTAHANTGELFFGEGSRLTVL.

As regards this clonotype: The junction and the germline gene differ at one end; a read error may be behind it. The chain has TRBV6-1 and TRBJ2-1; D is perhaps TRBD2 (6 bases). The CDR3 sequence is 14 residues long. Germline CDR1 and CDR2: MNHNS and SASEGT. This CDR3 reads CASTPGDRNNGQFF. The CDR3 DNA reads TGTGCCAGTACTCCGGGGGATCGGAACAATGGGCAGTTCTTC.

The table lists this clonotype with many counts. V and J are TRBV6-1 and TRBJ2-3; D ambiguous. This CDR3 spans 11 amino acids. Per the germline V gene, CDR1 is MNHNS and CDR2 is SASEGT. The V end lost 5 bases, the J end lost 2 bases, and 2 bases lay between the germline ends. The CDR3 bases are TGTGCCAGCAGTAACACAGATACGCAGTATTTT. Encoded protein: CASSNTDTQYF.

About this clonotype itself: The CDR3 ends on some other residue instead of the conserved phenylalanine or tryptophan, so this is likely a read error. The DNA is left out, because the CDR3 cannot be placed on it with certainty; the CDR3 is given as TCRdb lists it. This chain links TRBV6-1 with TRBJ2-1; TRBD1, the table's D call, was not compared with the DNA. The CDR3 spans 14 amino acids, including both terminal residues. Per the germline V gene, CDR1 is MNHNS and CDR2 is SASEGT. This CDR3 reads CASSKTGGKNEKLL.

This clonotype was seen a handful of times. The genes are TRBV29-1 and TRBJ2-7; no firm D call. There are 12 residues in the CDR3. CDR1 is SQVTM, CDR2 ANQGSEA, per germline. V was pared by 4 bases and J by 3 bases, with 10 bases between. The CDR3 region is CSVVSGNYEQYF. CDR3 DNA sequence: TGCAGCGTTGTTTCAGGAAACTACGAGCAGTACTTC.

As concerns this clonotype: An end of the junction does not agree with germline; a read error may underlie this. The rearrangement joins TRBV7-3 to TRBJ2-1, with 8 bases matching TRBD2. The CDR3 has 17 amino acids. CDR1 and CDR2 from the germline V gene are SGHTA and FQGTGA. Here the CDR3 reads CASSLTGLSGIRGEQFF. The CDR3 DNA reads TGTGCCAGCAGCCTAACCGGGCTTAGCGGGATCAGGGGTGAGCAGTTCTTC.

The rearrangement links TRBV3-1 to TRBJ2-3; TRBD2 is a possible D gene (6 bases). V lost 4 bases to trimming and J lost 5 bases, with 19 bases between them. Germline assignment: CDR1 LGHDT and CDR2 YNNKEL (reference sequence). The CDR3 spans 16 residues. The CDR3 is CASSRGVQLAKDTQYF. The CDR3, as DNA: TGTGCCAGCAGCCGGGGAGTGCAACTAGCAAAAGATACGCAGTATTTT.

The V gene is TRBV10-3, the J gene TRBJ1-1; D not resolved. The germline V gene has CDR1 ENHRY and CDR2 SYGVKD. This CDR3 has 13 amino acids. V lost 2 bases and J lost 11, with 15 bases in between. CDR3 in amino acids: CAISEMEDTKAFF. CDR3 coding DNA: TGTGCCATCAGTGAGATGGAAGACACTAAGGCTTTCTTT.

In this sample, this clonotype turned up a few times. This chain links TRBV7-9 with TRBJ2-1, with TRBD2 matching 11 bases. J was trimmed by 4 bases and V by 4 bases; bases with no gene match: 6. CDR1 is SEHNR, CDR2 FQNEAQ, per germline (reference sequence). This CDR3 region has 16 residues. The CDR3 DNA reads as TGTGCCAGCAGCTCCACTAGCGGGAGTCCGTACAATGAGCAGTTCTTC. It encodes CASSSTSGSPYNEQFF.

This clonotype has a count of ten or more. V gene TRBV10-3 combines with J gene TRBJ1-5; D might be TRBD1 (6 bases). The CDR3 extends over 17 amino acids. V dropped 4 bases and J dropped 3 bases, with 19 bases sitting between them. Per germline, CDR1 ENHRY and CDR2 SYGVKD. The CDR3 DNA reads as TGTGCCATCAGTGCCGGTCAGGGGAGAGGGTCCAATCAGCCCCAGCATTTT. It codes for CAISAGQGRGSNQPQHF.

The genes are TRBV4-1 and TRBJ2-2, with 15 nucleotides matching TRBD2. The germline gives CDR1 MGHRA, CDR2 YSYEKL. The V segment lost 3 bases and the J segment 3 bases; nucleotides outside the gene matches: 2. This CDR3 has 17 residues. The CDR3 nucleotides read TGCGCCAGCAGCCAGGGACTAGCGGGAGGTTACACCGGGGAGCTGTTTTTT. Its translation is CASSQGLAGGYTGELFF.

Concerning this clonotype: Possible read error: a much larger clone is one base away. Here the CDR3 omits its conserved ending phenylalanine or tryptophan, so a read error is the likely source. The chain has TRBV10-3 and TRBJ1-2; the match to TRBD1 covers 9 bases. The CDR3 has 13 residues. The V gene end was trimmed by 11 bases and the J gene end by 7 bases; junction bases not matched to a gene: 11. Germline V gene data show CDR1 as ENHRY and CDR2 as SYGVKD. The CDR3 bases are TGTGCCGTGACGGACAGGGGTTCAGGTGGCTACACCCTC. This translates into CAVTDRGSGGYTL.

J is TRBJ2-1 and V is TRBV12-3 or TRBV12-4, with 8 bases lining up with TRBD1. CDR3 length: 12 amino acids. J lost 6 bases, V lost 10 bases, and 5 bases had no gene match. CDR3 protein: CATGQGGNEQFF. CDR3 coding DNA: TGTGCCACCGGACAGGGTGGCAATGAGCAGTTCTTC.

The chain is built from TRBV5-1 and TRBJ2-1; TRBD2 matches at 8 bases. The CDR3 runs to 14 residues. Germline CDR1 SGHRS, CDR2 YFSETQ. V shed 5 bases, J shed 8 bases, and the junction held 9 bases outside the gene matches. The CDR3 here is CASRPGGVSDEQFF. Written as DNA, the CDR3 is TGCGCCAGCAGGCCCGGGGGGGTTTCTGATGAGCAGTTCTTC.

This clonotype came up once. The CDR3 here is CASSEWDGYNEQFF. Here the CDR3 DNA reads TGTGCCAGCAGTGAATGGGATGGGTACAATGAGCAGTTCTTC. The V gene is TRBV27, the J gene TRBJ2-1, with D uncertain. Trimming removed 5 bases at V and 4 bases at J, with 12 bases between. The length of the CDR3 is 14 residues. Germline-derived CDR1 and CDR2 are MNHEY and SMNVEV (reference sequence).

As concerns this clonotype: It may be a read error: a sequence one base away is much more abundant. The chain links TRBV28 to TRBJ2-3, with D perhaps assigned TRBD1 or TRBD2 (5 bases each). This CDR3 comprises 16 residues. Trimming took off 1 base at V and 0 bases at J, with 11 bases between the two ends. Germline V gives CDR1 MDHEN, CDR2 SYDVKM. The CDR3 region has the DNA TGTGCCAGCAGTTTATATTATAGGGACAGCACAGATACGCAGTATTTT. It encodes CASSLYYRDSTDTQYF.

V usage is TRBV28 and J usage is TRBJ2-3; 9 bases align to TRBD2. The CDR3 covers 18 residues. V lost 8 bases and J lost 5; bases outside the gene matches: 20. The germline V gene encodes CDR1 MDHEN and CDR2 SYDVKM. The CDR3 sequence: CASGSVIGTSGFVDTQYF. CDR3 DNA sequence: TGTGCCAGCGGTTCCGTAATTGGCACTAGCGGGTTTGTAGATACGCAGTATTTT.

The chain uses TRBV4-1 and TRBJ2-2, with TRBD1 matching over 7 bases. Looked up from germline, CDR1 is MGHRA and CDR2 is YSYEKL. J gave up 0 bases and V 3 bases, and 7 bases lay outside the gene matches. The CDR3 spans 17 residues. CDR3 loop: CASSQHVGTANTGELFF. CDR3 DNA sequence: TGCGCCAGCAGCCAGCACGTCGGGACAGCGAACACCGGGGAGCTGTTTTTT.

The chain carries TRBV19 and TRBJ2-7; tentative D call: TRBD1 (5 bases). The CDR3 spans 15 residues. Germline values: CDR1 LNHDA, CDR2 SQIVND (reference sequence). Trimming stripped 5 bases from V and 3 bases from J, with 17 bases between. The CDR3 DNA reads TGTGCCAGTAGTGCCCAGGGCCGTTCGGACTACGAGCAGTACTTC. It is translated as CASSAQGRSDYEQYF.

A word on this clonotype: This may come from a read error, since a much larger clone is one base off. The rearrangement links TRBV27 to TRBJ2-2, with D unresolved. Per germline, CDR1 MNHEY and CDR2 SMNVEV (reference sequence). The CDR3 length is 16 residues. CDR3 in amino acids: CASSLGIGLGTVELFF. Here the CDR3 DNA reads TGTGCCAGCAGTTTAGGCATAGGGCTTGGCACCGTGGAGCTGTTTTTT.

In this sample, this clonotype turned up many times. The chain uses TRBV6-2 or TRBV6-3 and TRBJ2-7; 13 bases match TRBD2. The V and J ends lost 2 bases and 4 bases, in that order; junction bases with no gene match: 8. In germline, CDR1 is MNHEY, CDR2 SVGEGT. CDR3 size: 17 residues. The CDR3 loop reads CASSYPGLAGVEYEQYF. In nucleotides, the CDR3 is TGTGCCAGCAGTTACCCCGGACTAGCGGGAGTCGAGTACGAGCAGTACTTC.

The chain links TRBV28 to TRBJ2-1; tentatively, D is TRBD1 (6 bases). Germline CDR1 MDHEN, CDR2 SYDVKM. The CDR3 consists of 14 residues. With 4 bases removed from V and 14 bases from J, the gap between germline ends came to 21 bases. The CDR3 reads CASSSHDRSLPKFF. CDR3 nucleotide sequence: TGTGCCAGCAGTTCCCATGACAGGTCTTTGCCCAAGTTCTTC.

Ten or more counts support this clonotype. This chain links TRBV20-1 with TRBJ1-5, with D unclear. CDR1 is DFQATT and CDR2 is SNEGSKA in the germline V gene (reference sequence). CDR3 length equals 15 residues. Trimming took off 6 bases at V and 0 bases at J, with 15 bases between the two ends. The CDR3 loop reads CSAPPGGYSNQPQHF. DNA for the CDR3: TGCAGTGCCCCCCCTGGCGGCTATAGCAATCAGCCCCAGCATTTT.

This clonotype came up many times. This chain uses TRBV7-9 with TRBJ1-2; D remains unclear. The CDR3 is 12 amino acids. Germline V lookup: CDR1 SEHNR, CDR2 FQNEAQ (reference sequence). Trimming took off 5 bases at V and 8 bases at J, with 12 bases between the two ends. CDR3 DNA: TGTGCCAGCAGCCCTGGACGTACCGGCTACACCTTC. This encodes CASSPGRTGYTF.

In this sample, this clonotype turned up many times. The chain joins TRBV29-1 to TRBJ1-2; D remains unclear. The V and J ends lost 3 bases and 7 bases respectively, with 6 bases between them. This CDR3 is 10 amino acids long. Germline values: CDR1 SQVTM, CDR2 ANQGSEA. For the CDR3, the DNA is TGCAGCGTTGACATGGGTGGCTACACCTTC. It codes for CSVDMGGYTF.

This clonotype was counted only a few times. This chain joins TRBV29-1 and TRBJ1-3; D ambiguous. The germline V and J ends were trimmed by 0 bases and 1 base, with 10 bases remaining between them. The CDR3 has 15 amino acids. Germline values: CDR1 SQVTM, CDR2 ANQGSEA. CDR3 nucleotide sequence: TGCAGCGTTGAAGATGCAACGAGGTCTGGAAACACCATATATTTT. Its protein product is CSVEDATRSGNTIYF.

As for this clonotype: A single base separates this from a much larger clone, so it may be a read error. As the CDR3 is not closed by the conserved phenylalanine or tryptophan, this likely results from a read error. The V gene is TRBV6-1, the J gene TRBJ2-7; 8 positions agree with TRBD1. This CDR3 comprises 13 residues. Germline V gene data show CDR1 as MNHNS and CDR2 as SASEGT. CDR3 DNA: TGTGCCACGCGGGACAGGCTCTCCCACGAGCAGTACTCC. This codes for CATRDRLSHEQYS.

This clonotype was picked up many times. The chain is built from TRBV15 and TRBJ2-1; 7 bases are a match to TRBD2. V dropped 3 bases and J dropped 2; count of bases not matched to a gene: 7. In germline, CDR1 is LNHNV, CDR2 YYDKDF (reference sequence). This CDR3 region has 16 residues. CDR3 in DNA: TGTGCCACCAGCAGGGGGGGGAGGAGGCCCTACAATGAGCAGTTCTTC. Its protein is CATSRGGRRPYNEQFF.

In this sample, this clonotype turned up many times. The V and J genes are TRBV7-6 and TRBJ1-4; D not certain. Germline CDR1 is SGHVS and CDR2 is FNYEAQ. V was clipped by 3 bases and J by 8 bases, with 16 bases between them. The CDR3 sequence is 15 residues long. For the CDR3, the DNA is TGTGCCAGCAGCTTGTGGTCAACCTCGAAGGAAAAACTGTTTTTT. It codes for CASSLWSTSKEKLFF.

This clonotype was seen ten or more times. The chain uses TRBV6-5 and TRBJ1-5; D is unresolved. The germline gives CDR1 MNHEY, CDR2 SVGAGI. With 0 bases removed from V and 3 bases from J, the gap between germline ends came to 3 bases. The CDR3 covers 13 residues. Written as DNA, the CDR3 is TGTGCCAGCAGTTACTCGGTCAATCAGCCCCAGCATTTT. It specifies CASSYSVNQPQHF.